The present TCR beta chain was sequenced within a study of blood T cell repertoires in COVID-19. Methods used by the authors: Amplification from reference gene primers served as the basis for estimated nucleated cell counts. Assay used: immunoSEQ multiplex PCR; TCRdb lists only in-frame clones, some missing. The V and J calls and clone size are taken from that table; D and trimming were inferred from the DNA. In the table there are approximately 170,000 clones, roughly 90% of which are singletons. The V gene's germline CDR1 is SNHLY and CDR2 FYNNEI. V shed 4 bases, J shed 4 bases, and the junction held 4 bases outside the gene matches. This CDR3 region has 14 residues.

The rearrangement uses TRBV2 and TRBJ2-5, with 9 positions matching TRBD1. The TCR sequence derives from a woman in her 70s with acute or convalescent COVID-19. The sequenced material came from peripheral blood. The CDR3: CASSGGQGTETQYF. Written as DNA, the CDR3 is TGTGCCAGCAGTGGTGGACAGGGGACAGAGACCCAGTACTTC.